The 25 T cell receptor beta chains presented below share a single source sample, sequenced in a study of early T cells in non-severe SARS-CoV-2 infection. TCRdb re-called the 5' RACE reads with MiXCR, one entry per CDR3 protein. The sample lists tens of thousands of distinct CDR3 sequences; approximately 13% were seen once. The material sequenced was whole blood. The receptors stem from an adult who was a healthcare worker with PCR-confirmed SARS-CoV-2 infection or an uninfected control (not recorded which).

Comments on this clonotype: It may be a read error: a sequence one base away is much more abundant. The rearrangement uses TRBV7-2 and TRBJ2-5; 7 bases line up with TRBD2. The CDR3 contains 15 residues. V lost 6 bases, J lost 7 bases, and 14 bases stayed unmatched. Germline V gene lookup returns CDR1 SGHTA and CDR2 FQGNSA. In DNA form, the CDR3 reads TGTGCCAGCAGTTCCCTCGGGAGGCTGGGAGTGACCCAGTACTTC. Protein: CASSSLGRLGVTQYF. Combining the CDR3 with reference TRBV7-2 and TRBJ2-5 gives the whole variable domain GAGVSQSPSNKVTEKGKDVELRCDPISGHTALYWYRQSLGQGLEFLIYFQGNSAPDKSGLPSDRFSAERTGGSVSTLTIQRTQQEDSAVYLCASSSLGRLGVTQYFGPGTRLLVL.

This clonotype was picked up a small number of times. This chain joins TRBV6-5 and TRBJ2-1, with 7 bases that match TRBD1. Germline V CDR1 and CDR2: MNHEY, SVGAGI. With V trimmed by 4 bases and J by 6 bases, 9 bases remained unmatched. CDR3 size: 15 residues. The CDR3 nucleotides are TGTGCCAGCAGTTCAACAGGGGCCCAGGGCAATGAGCAGTTCTTC. It translates to CASSSTGAQGNEQFF.

At least ten counts were recorded for this clonotype. The J gene is TRBJ1-2, the V gene TRBV27, with D hard to call. The ends were cut back, 2 bases at V and 2 bases at J, with 6 bases in the middle. The CDR3 is 13 amino acids. Germline V lookup: CDR1 MNHEY, CDR2 SMNVEV (reference sequence). In nucleotides, the CDR3 is TGTGCCAGCAGTTTAAGGGAGAACTATGGCTACACCTTC. Translated: CASSLRENYGYTF.

V gene TRBV11-2 combines with J gene TRBJ2-7, with D maybe TRBD2 (5 bases). This CDR3 has 13 residues. The germline V and J ends were trimmed by 5 bases and 3 bases, with 11 bases remaining between them. CDR1 and CDR2 from the germline V gene are SGHAT and FQNNGV. The CDR3 loop reads CASSPLAVYEQYF. CDR3 nucleotides: TGTGCCAGCAGCCCCCTAGCTGTCTACGAGCAGTACTTC.

Remarks on this clonotype: A clone one base away is much larger, so this may be a read error. The gene calls are TRBV29-1 and TRBJ2-1; 9 bases are a match to TRBD2. The CDR3 totals 16 residues. Germline CDR1 is SQVTM and CDR2 is ANQGSEA. CDR3 amino acids: CSTRGDSQRGDDEQFF. The CDR3 DNA reads TGCAGTACCCGCGGGGACAGCCAGCGGGGGGACGATGAGCAGTTCTTC.

This clonotype has a handful of counts. V is TRBV7-9 and J is TRBJ2-5, with a weak D call TRBD2 (6 bases). Trimming took 6 bases from V and 2 from J, leaving 16 bases between them. Germline V gene data show CDR1 as SEHNR and CDR2 as FQNEAQ (reference sequence). The CDR3 totals 15 residues. CDR3 DNA sequence: TGTGCCAGCAGTTCCGGGACTGACGAACAAGAGACCCAGTACTTC. Its translation is CASSSGTDEQETQYF.

There are many counts of this clonotype. J is TRBJ2-2 and V is TRBV7-3, with TRBD2 identical over 12 bases. The CDR3 contains 16 residues. The germline CDR1 and CDR2 sequences are SGHTA and FQGTGA. With 6 bases clipped from V and 2 bases from J, the junction kept 4 bases outside the gene matches. The chain's CDR3 is CASRRTSGTNTGELFF. The CDR3 DNA reads as TGTGCCAGCAGGAGGACTAGCGGGACCAACACCGGGGAGCTGTTTTTT.

This clonotype was seen a handful of times. This rearrangement joins TRBV30 to TRBJ1-1; D remains ambiguous. V lost 4 bases to trimming and J lost 0 bases, with 12 bases between them. Germline values: CDR1 GTSNPN, CDR2 SVGIG (reference sequence). This CDR3 contains 14 residues. CDR3 bases: TGTGCCTGGACCCACAGCGGATTGAACACTGAAGCTTTCTTT. Amino acid sequence: CAWTHSGLNTEAFF.

This clonotype appeared many times. The gene calls are TRBV7-3 and TRBJ1-1; perhaps TRBD1 as D (6 bases). V was clipped by 5 bases and J by 1 base, with 8 bases between them. Germline CDR1 is SGHTA and CDR2 is FQGTGA. CDR3 size: 13 residues. The CDR3: CASSDRSNTEAFF. In DNA, the CDR3 is TGTGCCAGCAGCGACAGGTCGAACACTGAAGCTTTCTTT.

The table lists this clonotype with many counts. The chain couples TRBV4-2 to TRBJ2-3; TRBD2 agrees at 9 bases. Germline V lookup: CDR1 LGHNA, CDR2 YNFKEQ. V was clipped by 6 bases and J by 0 bases; unmatched bases: 4. The CDR3 loop spans 15 amino acids. The CDR3 is CASRRLAESTDTQYF. The DNA for the CDR3 is TGTGCCAGCAGACGACTAGCGGAAAGCACAGATACGCAGTATTTT.

This clonotype was observed a single time. The V and J genes are TRBV4-1 and TRBJ2-1; D not certain. The germline V gene has CDR1 MGHRA and CDR2 YSYEKL. CDR3 length: 17 residues. The germline V and J ends were trimmed by 0 bases and 7 bases, with 19 bases remaining between them. The CDR3 here is CASSQDVMLVRWNEQFF. CDR3 sequence (DNA): TGCGCCAGCAGCCAAGACGTTATGCTAGTCCGTTGGAATGAGCAGTTCTTC.

This clonotype has only a few counts. The chain has TRBV5-4 and TRBJ2-3, with 7 bases fitting TRBD2. The CDR3 has 15 amino acids. Trimming removed 1 base from V and 1 base from J; junction bases left unmatched: 3. CDR1 SGHNT and CDR2 YYREEE come from the germline V gene (reference sequence). CDR3 sequence: CASSLPGGGTDTQYF. CDR3 in DNA: TGTGCCAGCAGCTTGCCGGGAGGAGGCACAGATACGCAGTATTTT.

This clonotype was seen many times. V usage is TRBV7-3 and J usage is TRBJ1-2, with TRBD1 matching 8 bases. The CDR3 runs 12 residues. Germline lookup yields CDR1 SGHTA and CDR2 FQGTGA. Losses at the gene ends were 11 bases for V and 5 bases for J; bases not matched to a gene: 7. Written as DNA, the CDR3 is TGTGCCCAGCAGGGGGCGAGGTATGGCTACACCTTC. Amino acid sequence: CAQQGARYGYTF.

This clonotype was recorded many times. The rearrangement joins TRBV7-6 to TRBJ2-7; unclear D gene. The CDR3 has 16 residues. Germline V gene lookup returns CDR1 SGHVS and CDR2 FNYEAQ. The V gene lost 0 bases and the J gene lost 0 bases, with 12 bases spanning the gap. This chain's CDR3 is CASSLAFTRSSYEQYF. The CDR3 region has the DNA TGTGCCAGCAGCTTAGCTTTCACAAGAAGCTCCTACGAGCAGTACTTC.

This chain joins TRBV20-1 and TRBJ2-1; 13 nucleotides agree with TRBD2. The CDR3 runs 14 residues. Germline loops: CDR1 DFQATT, CDR2 SNEGSKA (reference sequence). Losses at the gene ends were 3 bases for V and 10 bases for J; bases not matched to a gene: 6. The CDR3 nucleotides are TGCAGTGCTAGGGCCGGGACTAGCGGGACCGAGCAGTTCTTC. Protein: CSARAGTSGTEQFF.

The table lists this clonotype with many counts. The chain combines TRBV3-1 with TRBJ1-1; D gene uncertain. Trimming shortened V by 8 bases and J by 8 bases, and 6 bases separated the two germline ends. Germline lookup yields CDR1 LGHDT and CDR2 YNNKEL (reference sequence). The CDR3 totals 9 residues. The CDR3 is CASAGEAFF. CDR3 sequence (DNA): TGTGCCAGCGCCGGGGAAGCTTTCTTT. The whole variable domain, filled in from reference TRBV3-1 and TRBJ1-1, reads DTAVSQTPKYLVTQMGNDKSIKCEQNLGHDTMYWYKQDSKKFLKIMFSYNNKELIINETVPNRFSPKSPDKAHLNLHINSLELGDSAVYFCASAGEAFFGQGTRLTVV.

V usage is TRBV28 and J usage is TRBJ2-1; 11 nucleotides agree with TRBD1. The CDR3 runs to 15 residues. CDR1 is MDHEN and CDR2 is SYDVKM in the germline V gene. The V and J ends lost 5 bases and 8 bases, in that order; junction bases with no gene match: 8. The CDR3 sequence is CASSRRTGGNYEQFF. The CDR3 region has the DNA TGTGCCAGCAGTCGCCGGACAGGGGGCAACTATGAGCAGTTCTTC.

In its sample, this clonotype was seen many times. The rearrangement uses TRBV3-1 and TRBJ2-5; the D gene could be TRBD1 or TRBD2 (5 bases each). Germline assignment: CDR1 LGHDT and CDR2 YNNKEL (reference sequence). CDR3 size: 14 residues. Trimming took 3 bases from V and 7 from J, leaving 15 bases between them. CDR3 sequence (DNA): TGTGCCAGCAGCCAGGACACCGGGACGAGGACCCAGTACTTC. As protein: CASSQDTGTRTQYF.

This clonotype came up many times. The chain combines TRBV5-1 with TRBJ2-2; D ambiguous. The CDR3 has 10 amino acids. V lost 9 bases and J 7 bases, leaving 7 bases between the germline ends. CDR1 and CDR2 (germline): SGHRS, YFSETQ. In DNA form, the CDR3 reads TGCGCCACTGTAGGCGGGGAGCTGTTTTTT. This gives the protein CATVGGELFF.

The chain uses TRBV5-1 and TRBJ1-2; D is uncertain. The CDR3 spans 12 residues. CDR1 and CDR2 (germline): SGHRS, YFSETQ. The V end was cut by 9 bases, the J end by 8 bases, with 17 bases between. The CDR3 loop is CAIIFLDGGYTF. The CDR3 nucleotides read TGCGCCATCATCTTCCTGGACGGAGGCTACACCTTC.

This clonotype counts as medium-sized. The rearrangement joins TRBV19 to TRBJ2-1; D is ambiguous. The CDR3 runs 13 residues. Per the germline V gene, CDR1 is LNHDA and CDR2 is SQIVND (reference sequence). V lost 2 bases to trimming and J lost 9 bases, with 11 bases between them. The CDR3 DNA is TGTGCCAGTAGTATAACCGGATGGGGTGAGCAGTTCTTC. Amino acids: CASSITGWGEQFF.

The chain has TRBV28 and TRBJ2-2; D unresolved. Deletions cut 4 bases from V and 3 bases from J, with 3 bases between. The V gene's germline CDR1 is MDHEN and CDR2 SYDVKM. This CDR3 has 12 residues. The CDR3 DNA reads TGTGCCAGCAGTTCGTACACCGGGGAGCTGTTTTTT. This sequence encodes CASSSYTGELFF.

V and J are TRBV6-5 and TRBJ2-2; 10 nucleotides agree with TRBD1. The V gene's germline CDR1 is MNHEY and CDR2 SVGAGI. This CDR3 spans 19 amino acids. Trimming at V came to 2 bases and at J to 8 bases, leaving 17 bases not matched to a gene. The CDR3 DNA follows: TGTGCCAGCAGTTACCGGGACCCGGGACAGGGGTCTTTTAAGGGGGAGCTGTTTTTT. This encodes CASSYRDPGQGSFKGELFF.

This clonotype showed up just a few times. The genes are TRBV7-2 and TRBJ2-3, with 10 nucleotides matching TRBD2. The germline CDR1 and CDR2 sequences are SGHTA and FQGNSA. Unmatched junction bases numbered 11, after V lost 7 bases and J lost 4 bases. The CDR3 consists of 16 residues. The CDR3: CASIRDLAGGPDTQYF. The CDR3 DNA reads as TGTGCCAGCATCAGAGACTTAGCGGGAGGCCCAGATACGCAGTATTTT. Full variable domain (missing parts from reference TRBV7-2 and TRBJ2-3): GAGVSQSPSNKVTEKGKDVELRCDPISGHTALYWYRQSLGQGLEFLIYFQGNSAPDKSGLPSDRFSAERTGGSVSTLTIQRTQQEDSAVYLCASIRDLAGGPDTQYFGPGTRLTVL.

V and J are TRBV4-2 and TRBJ2-3; weak D call: TRBD1 (6 bases). The CDR3 is 15 residues long. Germline V gene data show CDR1 as LGHNA and CDR2 as YNFKEQ. V was clipped by 1 base and J by 3 bases, with 11 bases between them. This chain's CDR3 is CASSQAGTRTDTQYF. The CDR3 DNA reads TGTGCCAGCAGCCAAGCCGGGACAAGAACAGATACGCAGTATTTT.